Listed here are 32 T cell receptor beta chains from one sample, sequenced in a study of T cells in localized non-small cell lung cancer. Profiling relied on immunoSEQ multiplex PCR, and the TCRdb table lists in-frame clones only, not all of them. The repertoire has 20,000 to 25,000 clones, 80% to 90% of them found once; the top ten carry 12%. The material sequenced was PBMCs, taken before any cancer treatment. These receptors originate from a man between 40 and 70 years old with stage II squamous cell lung carcinoma.

The V gene is TRBV18, the J gene TRBJ1-5; 7 bases fit TRBD1. Losses at the gene ends were 6 bases for V and 3 bases for J; bases not matched to a gene: 11. The CDR3 runs to 16 residues. Germline CDR1 is KGHSH and CDR2 is LQKENI. As DNA, the CDR3 is TGTGCCAGCTCCCTATACGGGACAGAAGCCAATCAGCCCCAGCATTTT. Encoded protein: CASSLYGTEANQPQHF. The full variable domain, rest sourced from reference TRBV18 and TRBJ1-5, is NAGVMQNPRHLVRRRGQEARLRCSPMKGHSHVYWYRQLPEEGLKFMVYLQKENIIDESGMPKERFSAEFPKEGPSILRIQQVVRGDSAAYFCASSLYGTEANQPQHFGDGTRLSIL.

The V and J genes are TRBV5-1 and TRBJ1-3; D gene unclear. The CDR3 totals 15 residues. Trimming took 0 bases from V and 0 from J, leaving 7 bases between them. The V gene's germline CDR1 is SGHRS and CDR2 YFSETQ. The CDR3, as DNA: TGCGCCAGCAGCTTGGATACAGACTCTGGAAACACCATATATTTT. This translates into CASSLDTDSGNTIYF.

The CDR3 is CASSPLSGRNTDTQYF. Written as DNA, the CDR3 is TGTGCCAGCAGCCCCCTAAGCGGGAGAAACACAGATACGCAGTATTTT. V is TRBV7-2 and J is TRBJ2-3, with 8 nucleotides matching TRBD2. CDR1 and CDR2 (germline): SGHTA, FQGNSA. Trimming removed 5 bases from V and 2 bases from J; junction bases left unmatched: 9. This CDR3 has 16 amino acids.

The CDR3 sequence is CASINPTGNTEAFF. The CDR3, as DNA: TGTGCCAGCATTAACCCGACAGGGAACACTGAAGCTTTCTTT. V usage is TRBV6-5 and J usage is TRBJ1-1; possible D gene TRBD1, 6 bases. Trimming cost V 7 bases and J 1 base, with 13 bases left between them. This CDR3 has 14 amino acids. The germline gives CDR1 MNHEY, CDR2 SVGAGI.

CDR3 DNA sequence: TGTGCCAGCAGCAGCCCAGGGGAGACCCAGTACTTC. Encoded protein: CASSSPGETQYF. The J gene is TRBJ2-5, the V gene TRBV13; D may be TRBD1 (5 bases). Per germline, CDR1 PRHDT and CDR2 FYEKMQ (reference sequence). The CDR3 has 12 amino acids. The ends were cut back, 5 bases at V and 5 bases at J, with 9 bases in the middle.

The J gene is TRBJ1-5, the V gene TRBV9; D call uncertain. Germline CDR1 reads SGDLS; CDR2 reads YYNGEE. The CDR3 has 15 amino acids. V was clipped by 2 bases and J by 3 bases, with 12 bases between them. The CDR3 nucleotides are TGTGCCAGCAGCGTTGGCGGCGCCGACAATCAGCCCCAGCATTTT. This gives the protein CASSVGGADNQPQHF.

There are a few counts of this clone. This chain joins TRBV19 and TRBJ1-2; TRBD1 might be the D (5 bases). CDR1 and CDR2 from the germline V gene are LNHDA and SQIVND (reference sequence). V was clipped by 8 bases and J by 1 base, with 14 bases between them. This CDR3 region has 14 residues. CDR3 region: CASGTQGINYGYTF. CDR3 DNA: TGTGCCAGTGGGACCCAGGGAATTAACTATGGCTACACCTTC.

This chain joins TRBV11-2 and TRBJ2-1; no reliable D call. CDR1 and CDR2 from the germline V gene are SGHAT and FQNNGV. Trimming took off 5 bases at V and 8 bases at J, with 13 bases between the two ends. CDR3 length: 13 amino acids. The CDR3 DNA sequence: TGTGCCAGCAGCCCCCCTGGGTTCGATGAGCAGTTCTTC. It specifies CASSPPGFDEQFF.

This chain uses TRBV19 with TRBJ1-5; D gene uncertain. The CDR3 contains 12 residues. V was trimmed by 5 bases and J by 4 bases, leaving 6 bases between them. Germline V CDR1 and CDR2: LNHDA, SQIVND (reference sequence). The CDR3 loop is CASSLINQPQHF. DNA of the CDR3: TGTGCCAGTAGTTTGATTAATCAGCCCCAGCATTTT.

The chain uses TRBV6-5 and TRBJ2-5; 11 bases fit TRBD1. Germline V gene sequence: CDR1 MNHEY, CDR2 SVGAGI. This CDR3 region has 16 residues. J lost 1 base, V lost 2 bases, and 3 bases had no gene match. Here the CDR3 DNA reads TGTGCCAGCAGTTACCGGGGACAGGGGGTCCAAGAGACCCAGTACTTC. It encodes CASSYRGQGVQETQYF.

This clone was counted a few times. The gene calls are TRBV5-5 and TRBJ2-1; D unresolved. The V end was cut by 1 base, the J end by 0 bases, with 14 bases between. From germline, CDR1 is SGHKS and CDR2 YYEKEE (reference sequence). This CDR3 comprises 17 residues. CDR3 in amino acids: CASSLKISLTSYNEQFF. CDR3 coding DNA: TGTGCCAGCAGCTTGAAGATCAGTTTAACCTCCTACAATGAGCAGTTCTTC.

This clone has a handful of counts. The chain recombines TRBV29-1 with TRBJ2-1; D possibly uses TRBD1 or TRBD2 (5 bases each). Germline V gene lookup returns CDR1 SQVTM and CDR2 ANQGSEA. The CDR3 extends over 12 amino acids. Trimming took off 4 bases at V and 6 bases at J, with 10 bases between the two ends. CDR3 sequence: CSVGRGGNEQFF. CDR3 sequence (DNA): TGCAGCGTTGGTCGTGGGGGCAATGAGCAGTTCTTC.

The CDR3 DNA reads as TGTGCCAGCATTAAAACAGGGGCGGGTAATTCACCCCTCCACTTT. It is translated as CASIKTGAGNSPLHF. The chain couples TRBV6-1 to TRBJ1-6, with 7 bases lining up with TRBD1. The germline gives CDR1 MNHNS, CDR2 SASEGT. The CDR3 covers 15 residues. The ends lost 7 bases at V and 6 bases at J; junction bases unmatched: 9.

This clone turned up a few times. This chain connects TRBV9 to TRBJ2-1; TRBD1 or TRBD2 may be the D gene (5 bases each). Deletions cut 3 bases from V and 11 bases from J, with 12 bases between. Germline V CDR1 and CDR2: SGDLS, YYNGEE. The CDR3 covers 12 residues. In DNA form, the CDR3 reads TGTGCCAGCAGCGAGGGGAGAAGGCAGCAGTTCTTC. Translation: CASSEGRRQQFF.

The J gene is TRBJ1-2, the V gene TRBV11-2, with a weak D call TRBD1 (5 bases). Trimming cost V 3 bases and J 1 base, with 12 bases left between them. The CDR3 covers 15 residues. Germline values: CDR1 SGHAT, CDR2 FQNNGV. CDR3: CASSFSGQLNYGYTF. The CDR3 DNA follows: TGTGCCAGCAGCTTCTCCGGACAACTTAACTATGGCTACACCTTC.

The rearrangement joins TRBV5-1 to TRBJ2-3; D may be TRBD1 (5 bases). Trimming took off 5 bases at V and 1 base at J, with 8 bases between the two ends. Germline assignment: CDR1 SGHRS and CDR2 YFSETQ. This CDR3 region has 13 residues. In nucleotides, the CDR3 is TGCGCCAGCAGATTAGGGGGCACAGATACGCAGTATTTT. This codes for CASRLGGTDTQYF.

This chain links TRBV6-4 with TRBJ2-2; tentatively, D is TRBD1 or TRBD2 (5 bases each). Trimming took 5 bases from V and 6 from J, leaving 13 bases between them. CDR1 and CDR2 (germline): MRHNA, SNTAGT. The CDR3 is 14 amino acids. The DNA for the CDR3 is TGTGCCAGCAGTCCACTCGGGGACGCCGGGGAGCTGTTTTTT. Encoded protein: CASSPLGDAGELFF.

This clone is a singleton in its sample. CDR3 amino acids: CAWSGPHSWDFSTDTQYF. As DNA, the CDR3 is TGTGCCTGGAGTGGTCCTCATTCATGGGACTTTAGCACAGATACGCAGTATTTT. The chain combines TRBV30 with TRBJ2-3; D perhaps matches TRBD2 (6 bases). V was shortened by 1 base and J by 0 bases, with 20 bases between the two germline ends. CDR3 length equals 18 residues. In germline, CDR1 is GTSNPN, CDR2 SVGIG (reference sequence).

The chain recombines TRBV6-6 with TRBJ2-5; tentative D call: TRBD1 (5 bases). Trimming pared 5 bases from V and 0 bases from J, leaving 10 bases between. The CDR3 is made up of 14 amino acids. The V gene's germline CDR1 is MNHNY and CDR2 SVGAGI (reference sequence). DNA for the CDR3: TGTGCCAGCAGTCCGGACAAAGACCAAGAGACCCAGTACTTC. It yields the protein CASSPDKDQETQYF.

This clone was counted only a few times. V and J are TRBV7-2 and TRBJ2-3, with 14 nucleotides matching TRBD2. Trimming at V came to 5 bases and at J to 4 bases, leaving 5 bases not matched to a gene. CDR1 is SGHTA and CDR2 is FQGNSA in the germline V gene. There are 16 residues in the CDR3. The CDR3 region has the DNA TGTGCCAGCAGCCTGACTAGCGGGAGGGCCGCAGATACGCAGTATTTT. Encoded protein: CASSLTSGRAADTQYF.

The chain employs TRBV9 and TRBJ2-3; 9 bases line up with TRBD2. The V gene end was trimmed by 3 bases and the J gene end by 1 base; junction bases not matched to a gene: 3. The CDR3 spans 15 residues. Germline V gene lookup returns CDR1 SGDLS and CDR2 YYNGEE. This chain's CDR3 is CASSARTSGTDTQYF. In DNA form, the CDR3 reads TGTGCCAGCAGCGCCCGGACTAGCGGCACAGATACGCAGTATTTT. The full variable domain, with the rest looked up from reference TRBV9 and TRBJ2-3, is DSGVTQTPKHLITATGQRVTLRCSPRSGDLSVYWYQQSLDQGLQFLIQYYNGEERAKGNILERFSAQQFPDLHSELNLSSLELGDSALYFCASSARTSGTDTQYFGPGTRLTVL.

V is TRBV18 and J is TRBJ2-5; D is unclear. This CDR3 region has 12 residues. Germline loops: CDR1 KGHSH, CDR2 LQKENI. The V gene lost 2 bases and the J gene lost 3 bases, with 4 bases spanning the gap. CDR3 protein: CASSPIEETQYF. The CDR3 region has the DNA TGTGCCAGCTCACCAATTGAAGAGACCCAGTACTTC.

The chain links TRBV9 to TRBJ1-1; 8 positions agree with TRBD1. The ends lost 2 bases at V and 6 bases at J; junction bases unmatched: 9. The CDR3 loop spans 15 amino acids. CDR1 is SGDLS, CDR2 YYNGEE, per germline. The CDR3 here is CASSVGGTGGSEAFF. The CDR3, as DNA: TGTGCCAGCAGCGTGGGGGGGACAGGAGGATCTGAAGCTTTCTTT. The whole variable domain, filled in from reference TRBV9 and TRBJ1-1, reads DSGVTQTPKHLITATGQRVTLRCSPRSGDLSVYWYQQSLDQGLQFLIQYYNGEERAKGNILERFSAQQFPDLHSELNLSSLELGDSALYFCASSVGGTGGSEAFFGQGTRLTVV.

The table lists this clone with a count of one. V is TRBV15 and J is TRBJ2-6; D gene unclear. The germline V gene encodes CDR1 LNHNV and CDR2 YYDKDF (reference sequence). Trimming removed 1 base at V and 1 base at J, with 5 bases between. The length of the CDR3 is 15 residues. Written as DNA, the CDR3 is TGTGCCACCAGCAGAGCCCGTTCTGGGGCCAACGTCCTGACTTTC. Its translation: CATSRARSGANVLTF.

V is TRBV4-3 and J is TRBJ2-7; 8 nucleotides agree with TRBD2. CDR1 is LGHNA, CDR2 YSLEER, per germline. The CDR3 runs 14 residues. J lost 7 bases, V lost 3 bases, and 8 bases had no gene match. The DNA for the CDR3 is TGCGCCAGCAGCCAGTTAGCGGGGCTAGGGGAGCAGTACTTC. Protein product: CASSQLAGLGEQYF.

The chain recombines TRBV30 with TRBJ1-6; TRBD1 is a possible D gene (5 bases). CDR1 is GTSNPN, CDR2 SVGIG, per germline (reference sequence). The CDR3 loop spans 15 amino acids. Trimming shortened V by 7 bases and J by 0 bases, and 13 bases separated the two germline ends. The CDR3 loop is CASLKGSSYNSPLHF. CDR3 bases: TGTGCCTCTTTGAAGGGGAGCTCCTATAATTCACCCCTCCACTTT.

The J gene is TRBJ1-5, the V gene TRBV18, with D unresolved. The CDR3 is 15 residues long. Germline V lookup: CDR1 KGHSH, CDR2 LQKENI. Trimming shortened V by 6 bases and J by 9 bases, and 21 bases separated the two germline ends. The CDR3 region has the DNA TGTGCCAGCTCCCCGGAGTCCGTGGGGATGGGGCCCCAGCATTTT. This translates into CASSPESVGMGPQHF.

The CDR3 DNA reads TGTGCCAGTAGTATCAAGACAGGTCTGAACACTGAAGCTTTCTTT. Its protein is CASSIKTGLNTEAFF. The chain links TRBV19 to TRBJ1-1; possible D gene TRBD1, 6 bases. The V end was cut by 3 bases, the J end by 0 bases, with 11 bases between. This CDR3 contains 15 residues. In germline, CDR1 is LNHDA, CDR2 SQIVND (reference sequence).

The sample holds one count of this clone. This chain connects TRBV18 to TRBJ2-2, with D uncertain. Germline V gene data show CDR1 as KGHSH and CDR2 as LQKENI. The CDR3 is 15 amino acids. V gave up 3 bases and J gave up 7 bases, with 15 bases separating them. CDR3 sequence: CASSPVNPRVGELFF. CDR3 DNA sequence: TGTGCCAGCTCACCGGTGAACCCTCGTGTCGGGGAGCTGTTTTTT.

The chain is built from TRBV25-1 and TRBJ1-1; unclear D gene. The germline CDR1 and CDR2 sequences are MGHDK and SYGVNS. Trimming took 2 bases from V and 5 from J, leaving 9 bases between them. The length of the CDR3 is 13 residues. The CDR3 sequence is CASSERRGTEAFF. CDR3 sequence (DNA): TGTGCCAGCAGTGAAAGGCGTGGAACTGAAGCTTTCTTT.

The J gene is TRBJ1-2, the V gene TRBV25-1; the D gene is possibly TRBD1 (5 bases). The CDR3 is 15 amino acids. Germline V gene lookup returns CDR1 MGHDK and CDR2 SYGVNS. V shed 3 bases and J shed 6 bases, with 17 bases lying between them. For the CDR3, the DNA is TGTGCCAGCAGTGAGGCAGGGCCAGATCTTAATGGCTACACCTTC. It specifies CASSEAGPDLNGYTF.

The rearrangement joins TRBV2 to TRBJ2-1; D possibly corresponds to TRBD1 (7 bases). The CDR3 spans 13 residues. CDR1 SNHLY and CDR2 FYNNEI come from the germline V gene. V dropped 5 bases and J dropped 6 bases, with 11 bases sitting between them. The CDR3 DNA is TGTGCCAGCAGTAGACAGGGAGGCAATGAGCAGTTCTTC. Translating gives CASSRQGGNEQFF.